This T cell receptor (beta chain) was profiled in a study of CD8+CD57+ T cells in acquired aplastic anemia. The study's findings and limits: Under 35 was the count of CD8+ CDR3 sequences that patients shared with controls.

Notes on this clonotype: The antigen is undetermined.

It was genomic DNA that served as the template for profiling TCR beta VDJ and CDR3. TCRdb passed the reads through MiXCR, listing each CDR3 protein once. The sample records roughly 250,000 distinct CDR3 sequences, around 43% being singletons. The CDR3 has 15 residues. Germline V CDR1 and CDR2: LNHDA, SQIVND (reference sequence). V lost 3 bases, J lost 2 bases, and 5 bases stayed unmatched. All patients picked for sequencing had shown, by flow cytometry, an expansion of CD8+CD57+ cells. Patients uniformly had severe acquired aplastic anemia. No therapy was given to patients before blood sampling. This TCR was sampled from a human donor with aplastic anemia. Source material: sorted CD4+, CD8+, or CD8+CD57+ T cells (not recorded which) from PBMCs. The V call is TRBV19, the J call TRBJ2-7, with 9 bases lining up with TRBD2. The CDR3 DNA follows: TGTGCCAGTAGTATCTTCCTAGCGGGGCCCTACGAGCAGTACTTC. Amino acids: CASSIFLAGPYEQYF. Using reference TRBV19 and TRBJ2-7 for the parts outside the CDR3, the full variable domain is DGGITQSPKYLFRKEGQNVTLSCEQNLNHDAMYWYRQDPGQGLRLIYYSQIVNDFQKGDIAEGYSVSREKKESFPLTVTSAQKNPTAFYLCASSIFLAGPYEQYFGPGTRLTVT.